Here is one T cell receptor beta chain with its context. The antigen is unknown. The record originates from a study of shared clonotypes between healthy human individuals. Study findings and constraints: Clonotype sharing among donors, it was expected, would be affected by sequencing depth.

This CDR3 region has 14 residues. Trimming took 5 bases from V and 3 from J, leaving 14 bases between them. Germline loops: CDR1 LNHNV, CDR2 YYDKDF (reference sequence). Clones were read by immunoSEQ multiplex PCR, and TCRdb kept only the in-frame ones, dropping some. The sample contains under 600,000 clones, around 78% of which appear only once. Recent vaccinations or acute infections were absent in the healthy HIV-negative adult donors. V is TRBV15 and J is TRBJ2-7; D is possibly TRBD1 (6 bases). Sequencing was done on a sample of PBMCs. The source of this sequence is a woman between 35 and 50 years old in good health. Some clones in this sample may be carry-over from other donors' samples. The CDR3 is CATSRRQVGYEQYF. The CDR3, as DNA: TGTGCCACCAGCCGGCGACAGGTTGGCTACGAGCAGTACTTC.